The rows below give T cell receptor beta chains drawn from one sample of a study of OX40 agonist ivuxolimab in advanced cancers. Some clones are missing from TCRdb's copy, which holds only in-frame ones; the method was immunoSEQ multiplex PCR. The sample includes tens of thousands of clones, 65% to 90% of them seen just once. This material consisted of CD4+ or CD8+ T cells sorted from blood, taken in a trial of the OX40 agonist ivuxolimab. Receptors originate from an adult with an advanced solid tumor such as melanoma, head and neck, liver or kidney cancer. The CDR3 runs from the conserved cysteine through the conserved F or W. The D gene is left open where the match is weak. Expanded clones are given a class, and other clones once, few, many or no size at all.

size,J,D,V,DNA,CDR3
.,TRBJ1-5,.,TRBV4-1,TGCGCCAGCAGCCTCCGCGGGGGGCTAAGCAATCAGCCCCAGCATTTT,CASSLRGGLSNQPQHF
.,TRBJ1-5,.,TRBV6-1,TGTGCCAGCAGTGAACCTACCGGGGGGAGCAATCAGCCCCAGCATTTT,CASSEPTGGSNQPQHF
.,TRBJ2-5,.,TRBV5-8,TGTGCCAGCAGCTCGAATCCGGGGATCCAAGAGACCCAGTACTTC,CASSSNPGIQETQYF
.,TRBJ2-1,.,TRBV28,TGTGCCAGCAATCCGGGACAAAGCTCCTACAATGAGCAGTTCTTC,CASNPGQSSYNEQFF
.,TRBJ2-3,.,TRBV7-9,TGTGCCAGCAGCTCGACCGGGCAGGGTTCAGATACGCAGTATTTT,CASSSTGQGSDTQYF
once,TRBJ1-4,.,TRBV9,TGTGCCAGCAGCGTGGGCCCTGGGAATTTACAAAAACTGTTTTTT,CASSVGPGNLQKLFF
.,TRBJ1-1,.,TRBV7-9,TGTGCCAGCACCGAGATGGACGGGTACACTGAAGCTTTCTTT,CASTEMDGYTEAFF
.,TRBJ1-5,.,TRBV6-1,TGTGCCAGCAACCAGGGGAGAGGGAAGCCCCAGCATTTT,CASNQGRGKPQHF
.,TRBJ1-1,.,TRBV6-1,TGTGCCAGCAGGTCTGCTGTTGAAGCTTTCTTT,CASRSAVEAFF
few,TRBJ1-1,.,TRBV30,TGTGCCTGGAGTTACATGAACACTGAAGCTTTCTTT,CAWSYMNTEAFF
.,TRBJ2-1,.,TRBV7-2,TGTGCCAGCAGCGAAAATTTAGGACAGATCTACAATGAGCAGTTCTTC,CASSENLGQIYNEQFF
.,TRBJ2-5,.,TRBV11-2,TGTGCCAGCAGGGGATTAGAGGAGACCCAGTACTTC,CASRGLEETQYF
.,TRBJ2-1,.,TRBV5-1,TGCGCCAGCAGCTTGACGGCCAATGAGCAGTTCTTC,CASSLTANEQFF
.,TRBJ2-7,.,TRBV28,TGTGCCAGCAGTTTCGCCCCTTCCTACGAGCAGTACTTC,CASSFAPSYEQYF
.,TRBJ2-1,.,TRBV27,TGTGCCAGCAGTTCTGGTGGGGGCCTCTCCTACAATGAGCAGTTCTTC,CASSSGGGLSYNEQFF
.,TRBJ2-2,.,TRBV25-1,TGTGCCAGCAGGTACACCGGGGAGCTGTTTTTT,CASRYTGELFF
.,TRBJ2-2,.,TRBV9,TGTGCCAGCAGCGTAGCTGGAGGGGGCTCCGGCGGGGAGCTGTTTTTT,CASSVAGGGSGGELFF
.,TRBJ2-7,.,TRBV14,TGTGCCAGCAGCCATGTCGGACGACCCTACGAGCAGTACTTC,CASSHVGRPYEQYF
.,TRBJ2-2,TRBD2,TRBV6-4,TGTGCCAGCAGTGACGGACTAGCGGGGAACACCGGGGAGCTGTTTTTT,CASSDGLAGNTGELFF
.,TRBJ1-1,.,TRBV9,TGTGCCAGCAGCGTAGAAGGGAAGGACACTGAAGCTTTCTTT,CASSVEGKDTEAFF
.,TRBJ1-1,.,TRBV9,TGTGCCAGCAGCTATGGACACATCACTGAAGCTTTCTTT,CASSYGHITEAFF
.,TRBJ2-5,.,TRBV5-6,TGTGCCAGCAGCTTGGGCAGAGCCGAGGTCCAAGAGACCCAGTACTTC,CASSLGRAEVQETQYF
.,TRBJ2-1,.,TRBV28,TGTGCCAGCAGAGGAGGGTATGAGCAGTTCTTC,CASRGGYEQFF
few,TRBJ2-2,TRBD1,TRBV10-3,TGTGCCATTCTTAGGACAGGGAGCACCGGGGAGCTGTTTTTT,CAILRTGSTGELFF
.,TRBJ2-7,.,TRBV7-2,TGTGCCAGCAGCCTCGCGGGCAGACTGGGGGAGCAGTACTTC,CASSLAGRLGEQYF
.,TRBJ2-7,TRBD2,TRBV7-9,TGTGCCAGCAGCTTATATCTGCGGGGGGGGTACGAGCAGTACTTC,CASSLYLRGGYEQYF
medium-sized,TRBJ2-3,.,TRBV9,TGTGCCAGCAGCTCCTGGACCGCTAGCACAGATACGCAGTATTTT,CASSSWTASTDTQYF
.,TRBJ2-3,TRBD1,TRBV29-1,TGCAGCGTTGACGGTAGACGAAGGGGGACAGGGGGGAGAGATACGCAGTATTTT,CSVDGRRRGTGGRDTQYF
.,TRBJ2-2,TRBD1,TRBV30,TGTGCCTGGGACTTGACAGGGTTCGGCGGGGAGCTGTTTTTT,CAWDLTGFGGELFF
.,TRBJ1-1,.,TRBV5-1,TGCGCCAGCAAGAAGAGGGGGTCGGACACTGAAGCTTTCTTT,CASKKRGSDTEAFF
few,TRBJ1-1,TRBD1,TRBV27,TGTGCCAGCAAAGGACAGGGTCTCACTGAAGCTTTCTTT,CASKGQGLTEAFF
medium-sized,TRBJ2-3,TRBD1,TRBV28,TGTGCCAGCAGTTCCGGGACAGGGGACACAGATACGCAGTATTTT,CASSSGTGDTDTQYF
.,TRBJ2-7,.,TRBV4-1,TGCGCCAGCAGCCAAGGACAGAACTACGAGCAGTACTTC,CASSQGQNYEQYF
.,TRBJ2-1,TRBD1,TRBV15,TGTGCCACCAGCGGCGGACAGGGGTACAATGAGCAGTTCTTC,CATSGGQGYNEQFF
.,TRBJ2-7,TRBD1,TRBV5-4,TGTGCCAGCAGCTTACCGGGACAGAGCTACGAGCAGTACTTC,CASSLPGQSYEQYF
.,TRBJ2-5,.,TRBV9,TGTGCCAGCAGCGTAGAGGGCCTCGAAGGTGGCCAGTACTTC,CASSVEGLEGGQYF
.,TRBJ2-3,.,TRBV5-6,TGTGCCAGCAGCTTGGACCATTCGGGGACAGATACGCAGTATTTT,CASSLDHSGTDTQYF
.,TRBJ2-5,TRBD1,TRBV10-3,TGTGCCATCAGCCGGGACAGGGGGCTTGAGACCCAGTACTTC,CAISRDRGLETQYF
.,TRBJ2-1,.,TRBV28,TGTGCCAGCGATATCCCCCTGACAGTGCGCTACAATGAGCAGTTCTTC,CASDIPLTVRYNEQFF
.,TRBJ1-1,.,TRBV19,TGTGCCAGTAGTATTGGGGGCAGGAACACTGAAGCTTTCTTT,CASSIGGRNTEAFF
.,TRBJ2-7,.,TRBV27,TGTGCCAGCAGTTTCAGGTCAAACTACGAGCAGTACTTC,CASSFRSNYEQYF
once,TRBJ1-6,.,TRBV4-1,TGCGCCAGCAGCCAAGTTCCTCAGGGTTCCTATAATTCACCCCTCCACTTT,CASSQVPQGSYNSPLHF
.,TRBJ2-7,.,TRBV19,TGTGCCAGTAGTGGGTTTGGAGGCCTAGGGGCGTACGAGCAGTACTTC,CASSGFGGLGAYEQYF
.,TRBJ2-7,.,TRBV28,TGTGCCAGCAGTTTAAGGGGGAACTACGAGCAGTACTTC,CASSLRGNYEQYF
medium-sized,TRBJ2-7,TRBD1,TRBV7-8,TGTGCCAGCAGCGAAAGACAGGGGCCCTCCTACGAGCAGTACTTC,CASSERQGPSYEQYF
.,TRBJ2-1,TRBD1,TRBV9,TGTGCCAGCAGCGTAGGATTATTTAAGGGGACAGGGGGCGATGAGCAGTTCTTC,CASSVGLFKGTGGDEQFF
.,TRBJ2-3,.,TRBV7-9,TGTGCCAGCAGCGTGGACTCTAGCACAGATACGCAGTATTTT,CASSVDSSTDTQYF
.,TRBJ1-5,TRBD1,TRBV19,TGTGCCAGTGAGCCGGGACAGGGAAGATCTCAGCCCCAGCATTTT,CASEPGQGRSQPQHF
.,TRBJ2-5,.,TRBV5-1,TGCGCCAGCAGCTTGGGGGGGCGCGGGACGGAGACCCAGTACTTC,CASSLGGRGTETQYF
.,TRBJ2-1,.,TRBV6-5,TGTGCCAGCACTATTTCGGGGGGCACTGAGCAGTTCTTC,CASTISGGTEQFF
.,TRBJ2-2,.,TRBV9,TGTGCCAGCAGCGTAGAGGTCGGGGAGCTGTTTTTT,CASSVEVGELFF
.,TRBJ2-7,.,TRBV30,TGTGCCTGGAAGGCTGACTCCTACGAGCAGTACTTC,CAWKADSYEQYF
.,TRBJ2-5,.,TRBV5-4,TGTGCCAGCAGCTCCGGCCAAGAGACCCAGTACTTC,CASSSGQETQYF
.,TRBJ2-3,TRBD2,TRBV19,TGTGCCAGTAGTATCGGCGCGGGGGTGGTAGATACGCAGTATTTT,CASSIGAGVVDTQYF
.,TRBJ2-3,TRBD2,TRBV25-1,TGTGCCAGCAGTGAAGGGCCAGCGGGGGGGAGGTTGGCAGATACGCAGTATTTT,CASSEGPAGGRLADTQYF
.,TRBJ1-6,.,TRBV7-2,TGTGCCAGCAGCTTCGGAAATTCACCCCTCCACTTT,CASSFGNSPLHF
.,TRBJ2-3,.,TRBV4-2,TGTGCCAGCAGCCAAGAAATCGGCACAGATACGCAGTATTTT,CASSQEIGTDTQYF
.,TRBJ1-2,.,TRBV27,TGTGCCAGCAGGGGGTACTATGGCTACACCTTC,CASRGYYGYTF
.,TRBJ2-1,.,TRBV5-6,TGTGCCAGCAGCTATAGGGTAATGGATTACAATGAGCAGTTCTTC,CASSYRVMDYNEQFF
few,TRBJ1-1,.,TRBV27,TGTGCCAGCAGTTTACTGGGACAGAACACTGAAGCTTTCTTT,CASSLLGQNTEAFF